This T cell receptor beta chain was observed in a study of T-cell reconstitution after alpha-beta-depleted transplantation in children. Regarding this clonotype: The antigen remains unidentified.

Trimming took 0 bases from V and 0 from J, leaving 12 bases between them. Germline-derived CDR1 and CDR2 are MGHRA and YSYEKL. CDR3 size: 16 residues. General observations from the study: Surviving recipient T cells and thymic progenitors underlay high day-60 TCRbeta diversity in some patients.

Using unique molecular identifiers, the investigators prepared the TCRbeta library. TCRdb re-called the PCR reads through MiXCR, storing one row per CDR3 protein. The repertoire has approximately 1,000,000 distinct CDR3 sequences, around 30% of them found once; the top ten carry roughly 27%. The receptor's source is a boy younger than two who had a stem cell transplant for SCID, so the T cells may come from the graft donor. The rearrangement uses TRBV4-1 and TRBJ2-7, with TRBD1 as a possible D gene (5 bases). Source: PBMCs, mostly from graft donor cells, taken 360 days after TCRalphabeta/CD19-depleted stem cell transplant. The CDR3 loop reads CASSQEGASFSYEQYF. In DNA, the CDR3 is TGCGCCAGCAGCCAAGAAGGGGCCAGTTTCTCCTACGAGCAGTACTTC.